A selection of T cell receptor beta chains follows, all from one sample in a study of T-cell memory formation after mild COVID-19. TCRdb re-called the 5' RACE reads with MiXCR, one entry per CDR3 protein. Of approximately 490,000 distinct CDR3 sequences in the sample, roughly 22% are singletons; the top ten hold around 13%. The specimen was PBMCs or a T cell subset sorted from them (not recorded which). Every receptor here comes from an adult woman who had mild COVID-19 (a few samples of this study predate the infection). Cell type and time point are not known. Each CDR3 is given with its conserved first and last residue. Each record gives: CDR3 protein, CDR3 DNA, D gene, V gene, clone size, J gene. The D gene is left open where the match is weak. Clone size, where shown, is once, few, many, or a class for clones that have expanded.

CSVTLPGGSYEQYF	TGCAGCGTGACCCTACCGGGGGGCAGTTACGAGCAGTACTTC	-	TRBV29-1	-	TRBJ2-7
CATSTIIDRGPGYTF	TGTGCCACCAGCACTATTATCGACAGGGGGCCTGGCTACACCTTC	TRBD1	TRBV15	few	TRBJ1-2
CASSDWVVNYGYTF	TGTGCCAGCAGTGACTGGGTCGTTAACTATGGCTACACCTTC	-	TRBV6-1	-	TRBJ1-2
CSVEGADRGNEQFF	TGCAGCGTTGAAGGTGCGGACAGGGGAAATGAGCAGTTCTTC	TRBD1	TRBV29-1	few	TRBJ2-1
CASGDGGGQETQYF	TGTGCCAGCGGGGACGGTGGAGGACAAGAGACCCAGTACTTC	-	TRBV6-1	many	TRBJ2-5
CATSDPTPGYNEQFF	TGTGCCACCAGTGATCCCACCCCAGGGTACAATGAGCAGTTCTTC	-	TRBV24-1	-	TRBJ2-1
CASSRGRLAGSQETQYF	TGTGCCAGCAGTCGCGGCCGACTAGCGGGGTCCCAAGAGACCCAGTACTTC	TRBD2	TRBV7-6	-	TRBJ2-5
CASSQTPGLGNTIYF	TGTGCCAGCAGCCAGACACCGGGCCTTGGAAACACCATATATTTT	-	TRBV4-2	-	TRBJ1-3
CASAPAAYNEQFF	TGTGCCAGCGCTCCCGCCGCCTACAATGAGCAGTTCTTC	-	TRBV27	few	TRBJ2-1
CSATPGQGAEEQYF	TGCAGTGCTACCCCGGGACAGGGGGCGGAGGAGCAGTACTTC	TRBD1	TRBV20-1	few	TRBJ2-7
CSVTPSGTYEQYF	TGCAGTGTCACTCCTAGCGGGACTTACGAGCAGTACTTC	TRBD2	TRBV20-1	few	TRBJ2-7
CASSESWGTNEQYF	TGTGCCAGCAGTGAATCCTGGGGTACGAACGAGCAGTACTTC	-	TRBV25-1	few	TRBJ2-7
CASSYNTGQGSDIQYF	TGTGCCAGCAGCTATAACACGGGACAGGGATCTGACATTCAGTACTTC	TRBD1	TRBV9	few	TRBJ2-4
CASSTSGGAYEQYF	TGTGCCAGCAGTACCTCAGGGGGCGCTTACGAGCAGTACTTC	TRBD1	TRBV12-3/TRBV12-4	-	TRBJ2-7
CASSQAGGVGGYTF	TGTGCCAGCAGCCAGGCAGGGGGGGTTGGCGGCTACACCTTC	TRBD1	TRBV3-1	few	TRBJ1-2
CSAYSGRGLSYNEQFF	TGCAGTGCTTATAGCGGGAGAGGGCTCTCCTACAATGAGCAGTTCTTC	TRBD2	TRBV20-1	-	TRBJ2-1
CASSPDGASGNTIYF	TGTGCCAGCAGCCCGGACGGTGCGTCTGGAAACACCATATATTTT	-	TRBV7-3	-	TRBJ1-3
CSVEVGVTGTGELFF	TGCAGCGTTGAAGTGGGGGTGACAGGCACCGGGGAGCTGTTTTTT	-	TRBV29-1	-	TRBJ2-2
CSYLGSGQGNYGYTF	TGCAGTTACCTTGGGTCAGGACAGGGGAACTATGGCTACACCTTC	TRBD1	TRBV20-1	-	TRBJ1-2
CASSLWEGYEQYF	TGTGCCAGCAGCTTGTGGGAGGGCTACGAGCAGTACTTC	TRBD2	TRBV5-6	many	TRBJ2-7
CASSIDAFMNTEAFF	TGTGCCAGTAGTATTGACGCGTTTATGAACACTGAAGCTTTCTTT	-	TRBV19	few	TRBJ1-1
CASSLRRPRYEKLFF	TGTGCCAGCAGCTTGAGAAGGCCGAGGTATGAAAAACTGTTTTTT	-	TRBV5-6	few	TRBJ1-4
CASSLAIGTSGSNEQFF	TGTGCCAGCAGCTTAGCGATAGGGACTAGCGGGAGCAATGAGCAGTTCTTC	TRBD2	TRBV7-9	few	TRBJ2-1